This note documents a single T cell receptor (beta chain) sequence. Amplification of TCR beta CDR3 regions was performed using RNA transcripts as template. With the HTBI primer set, the TCR CDR3 went through a first round of RT-PCR. From the multiplex PCR reads, TCRdb called clonotypes with MiXCR, one entry per CDR3 protein. Counted here are over 250,000 distinct CDR3 sequences, approximately 15% occurring once; the ten biggest clones make up 30% to 40%. This record comes from a study of T cells in Graves' hyperthyroidism and ophthalmopathy. The CDR3 consists of 16 residues. Germline-derived CDR1 and CDR2 are DFQATT and SNEGSKA (reference sequence). V shed 1 base and J 4 bases; nucleotides not matched to a gene: 6.

The rearrangement joins TRBV20-1 to TRBJ2-5; 13 bases match TRBD2. The sample taken for sequencing was blood. The TCR sequence derives from a woman between 35 and 50 years old with Graves' ophthalmopathy. CDR3: CSARGTSGRPSETQYF. The CDR3 DNA reads as TGCAGTGCTAGAGGGACTAGCGGGAGACCCTCAGAGACCCAGTACTTC.